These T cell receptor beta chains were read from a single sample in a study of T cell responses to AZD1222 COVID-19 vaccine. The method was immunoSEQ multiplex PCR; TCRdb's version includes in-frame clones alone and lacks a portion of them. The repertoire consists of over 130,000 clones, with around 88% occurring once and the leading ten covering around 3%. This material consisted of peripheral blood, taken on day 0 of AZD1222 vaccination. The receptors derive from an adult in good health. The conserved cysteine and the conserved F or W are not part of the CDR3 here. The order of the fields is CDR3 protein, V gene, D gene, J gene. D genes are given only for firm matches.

CDR3 protein: ASSLGTLSTDTQY
V gene: TRBV5-1
D gene: .
J gene: TRBJ2-3

CDR3 protein: ASSLAGGPSDTQY
V gene: TRBV5-6
D gene: TRBD2
J gene: TRBJ2-3

CDR3 protein: ASSVAPDPYSGANVLT
V gene: TRBV9
D gene: .
J gene: TRBJ2-6

CDR3 protein: ASSLDVSLNTEAF
V gene: TRBV28
D gene: .
J gene: TRBJ1-1

CDR3 protein: ASSQDGTSNQPQH
V gene: TRBV3-1/TRBV3-2
D gene: .
J gene: TRBJ1-5

CDR3 protein: ASSLAGTYNEQF
V gene: TRBV7-3
D gene: .
J gene: TRBJ2-1

CDR3 protein: SVRASGQGPGEQY
V gene: TRBV29-1
D gene: TRBD1
J gene: TRBJ2-7

CDR3 protein: ASSRDQPQH
V gene: TRBV12-3/TRBV12-4
D gene: .
J gene: TRBJ1-5

CDR3 protein: ASSPVISYNEQF
V gene: TRBV10-1
D gene: .
J gene: TRBJ2-1

CDR3 protein: ASSPPGTRAYEQY
V gene: TRBV25-1
D gene: TRBD2
J gene: TRBJ2-7

CDR3 protein: ASSTGPYEQY
V gene: TRBV6-2/TRBV6-3
D gene: .
J gene: TRBJ2-7

CDR3 protein: ASSLSDRLGEQY
V gene: TRBV7-9
D gene: .
J gene: TRBJ2-7

CDR3 protein: ASSLGTVTADSPLH
V gene: TRBV28
D gene: .
J gene: TRBJ1-6

CDR3 protein: ASSLRFRDASGANVLT
V gene: TRBV7-2
D gene: .
J gene: TRBJ2-6

CDR3 protein: ASSKGGQVYGYT
V gene: TRBV6-2/TRBV6-3
D gene: .
J gene: TRBJ1-2

CDR3 protein: ASSVDGNAYEQY
V gene: TRBV9
D gene: .
J gene: TRBJ2-7

CDR3 protein: ASKVLAGPYEQY
V gene: TRBV6-5
D gene: TRBD2
J gene: TRBJ2-7

CDR3 protein: ASSQLFGQVSFYEQY
V gene: TRBV4-1
D gene: TRBD1
J gene: TRBJ2-7

CDR3 protein: ASSLTSPYNEQF
V gene: TRBV28
D gene: .
J gene: TRBJ2-1

CDR3 protein: ASSQQGEGEKLF
V gene: TRBV4-3
D gene: TRBD1
J gene: TRBJ1-4

CDR3 protein: ATSDFREAGELF
V gene: TRBV24-1
D gene: .
J gene: TRBJ2-2

CDR3 protein: ASSSSPGSTDTQY
V gene: TRBV7-8
D gene: .
J gene: TRBJ2-3

CDR3 protein: ASSLALANTGELF
V gene: TRBV5-1
D gene: .
J gene: TRBJ2-2

CDR3 protein: ASTTGGGYT
V gene: TRBV2
D gene: .
J gene: TRBJ1-2

CDR3 protein: ASSPRQGNTEAF
V gene: TRBV3-1/TRBV3-2
D gene: TRBD1
J gene: TRBJ1-1

CDR3 protein: ASSQERTATFGAF
V gene: TRBV14
D gene: .
J gene: TRBJ1-1

CDR3 protein: ASSLIGGNEQF
V gene: TRBV5-4
D gene: .
J gene: TRBJ2-1

CDR3 protein: ASSKRERDRNSPLH
V gene: TRBV21-1
D gene: .
J gene: TRBJ1-6

CDR3 protein: ASSLAGQGHNQPQH
V gene: TRBV5-6
D gene: .
J gene: TRBJ1-5

CDR3 protein: ASSEPIPLRSYNEQF
V gene: TRBV10-1
D gene: .
J gene: TRBJ2-1

CDR3 protein: ASSLAQDSGNTIY
V gene: TRBV5-1
D gene: .
J gene: TRBJ1-3

CDR3 protein: ASSLDLDEQY
V gene: TRBV7-2
D gene: .
J gene: TRBJ2-7